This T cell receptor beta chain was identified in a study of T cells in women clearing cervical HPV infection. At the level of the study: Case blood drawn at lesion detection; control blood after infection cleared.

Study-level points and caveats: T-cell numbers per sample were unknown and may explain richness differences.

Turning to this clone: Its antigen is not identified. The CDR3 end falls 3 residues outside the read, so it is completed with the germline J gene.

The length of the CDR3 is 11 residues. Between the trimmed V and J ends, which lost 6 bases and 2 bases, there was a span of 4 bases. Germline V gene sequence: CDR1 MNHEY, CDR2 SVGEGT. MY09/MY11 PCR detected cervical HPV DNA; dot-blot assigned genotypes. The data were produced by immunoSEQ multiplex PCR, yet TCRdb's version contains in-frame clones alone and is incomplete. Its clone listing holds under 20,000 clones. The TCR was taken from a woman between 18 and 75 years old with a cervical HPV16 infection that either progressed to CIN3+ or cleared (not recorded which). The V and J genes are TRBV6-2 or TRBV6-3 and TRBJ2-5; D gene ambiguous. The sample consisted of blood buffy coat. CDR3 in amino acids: CASRLQETQYF. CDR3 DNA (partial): TGTGCCAGCAGGCTACAAGAGACC.